What follows is one T cell receptor beta chain and its context. The target antigen is unknown. PCR was performed a second time for about 6 to 11 cycles using a sample-barcoded 5' primer and a J-beta primer mix. Every sample gave at least 2.5 million paired-end reads containing CDR3. TCRdb independently ran MiXCR on the 5' RACE reads; one entry per CDR3 protein. Among some 1.4 million distinct CDR3 sequences listed, around 39% were seen once. The source of the sample is a study of blood T cells in healthy people across ages. Study-level findings and limits: PBMC samples, being unsorted, prevented any conclusive comparison of naive and antigen-experienced cells.

The ends lost 6 bases at V and 6 bases at J; junction bases unmatched: 16. The CDR3 runs to 17 residues. Germline lookup yields CDR1 MDHEN and CDR2 SYDVKM. The sequence was obtained from a woman aged 18-30 years in good health. The V call is TRBV28, the J call TRBJ1-5, with TRBD1 identical over 8 bases. The sequenced material came from blood. As DNA, the CDR3 is TGTGCCAGCAGCTCTTTTTACTCGGACAGGGAGGGTCAGCCCCAGCATTTT. Its translation is CASSSFYSDREGQPQHF.